This entry lists 21 T cell receptor beta chains sequenced from one sample in a study of blood T cell repertoires in COVID-19. The protocol was immunoSEQ multiplex PCR, while the TCRdb copy is restricted to in-frame clones and leaves out a portion. In the table there are 170,000 or so clones, roughly four fifths of which are singletons. The sample comprised peripheral blood. These receptors all stem from a woman between 70 and 85 years old with COVID-19, enrolled during active disease.

CDR3: CASSLFLANGETQYF. The DNA of the CDR3 is TGTGCCAGCAGCTTATTTCTGGCCAATGGAGAGACCCAGTACTTC. The rearrangement links TRBV11-2 to TRBJ2-5; no clear D. The CDR3 loop spans 15 amino acids. V shed 2 bases and J shed 4 bases, with 14 bases lying between them. The germline V gene has CDR1 SGHAT and CDR2 FQNNGV.

This clone was seen only once. This chain links TRBV7-9 with TRBJ2-2, with 7 positions matching TRBD1. Trimming took 5 bases from V and 5 from J; bases not matched to a gene: 11. CDR3 length equals 16 residues. Germline assignment: CDR1 SEHNR and CDR2 FQNEAQ (reference sequence). This chain's CDR3 is CASSLPLTGSTGELFF. For the CDR3, the DNA is TGTGCCAGCAGCCTCCCCTTGACAGGGAGTACCGGGGAGCTGTTTTTT.

This clone was recorded only once. At one of its ends the junction is not consistent with the germline gene, which may arise from a read error. This rearrangement joins TRBV2 to TRBJ2-5; a possible D gene is TRBD2 (6 bases). CDR1 and CDR2 from the germline V gene are SNHLY and FYNNEI. The CDR3 runs to 10 residues. The CDR3 loop is CASSEAWGDF. CDR3 nucleotides: TGTGCCAGCAGTGAAGCGTGGGGGGACTTC.

This chain joins TRBV28 and TRBJ1-4; D is uncertain. Trimming stripped 1 base from V and 4 bases from J, with 13 bases between. Germline assignment: CDR1 MDHEN and CDR2 SYDVKM. CDR3 size: 16 residues. DNA for the CDR3: TGTGCCAGCAGTTTATCACAGCCCATCAATAATGAAAAACTGTTTTTT. The encoded protein is CASSLSQPINNEKLFF.

This clone was counted a single time. The CDR3: CASSVVISGRARVICEQFF. The CDR3 DNA sequence: TGTGCCAGCAGCGTAGTGATTAGCGGGAGGGCCCGAGTCATATGCGAGCAGTTCTTC. V and J are TRBV9 and TRBJ2-1; 11 positions match TRBD2. V trimming: 0 bases; J trimming: 10 bases; junction bases outside the gene matches: 18. This CDR3 has 19 residues. Germline values: CDR1 SGDLS, CDR2 YYNGEE.

The rearrangement uses TRBV7-2 and TRBJ2-3, with 11 nucleotides matching TRBD1. Germline V gene sequence: CDR1 SGHTA, CDR2 FQGNSA. V was pared by 7 bases and J by 4 bases, with 4 bases of the junction left unmatched. The CDR3 has 14 amino acids. CDR3 in amino acids: CASTPDRGPDTQYF. The CDR3 DNA is TGTGCCAGCACCCCGGACAGGGGGCCAGATACGCAGTATTTT.

This rearrangement joins TRBV19 to TRBJ1-2; TRBD1 is a possible D gene (6 bases). The CDR3 runs 15 residues. V was pared by 3 bases and J by 4 bases, with 15 bases between. CDR1 is LNHDA, CDR2 SQIVND, per germline (reference sequence). The CDR3, as DNA: TGTGCCAGTAGTATCTCCGGCCTAGGGGGCTATGGCTACACCTTC. As protein: CASSISGLGGYGYTF. Using reference TRBV19 and TRBJ1-2 for the parts outside the CDR3, the full variable domain is DGGITQSPKYLFRKEGQNVTLSCEQNLNHDAMYWYRQDPGQGLRLIYYSQIVNDFQKGDIAEGYSVSREKKESFPLTVTSAQKNPTAFYLCASSISGLGGYGYTFGSGTRLTVV.

The chain recombines TRBV11-2 with TRBJ1-1; TRBD1 matches at 8 bases. The CDR3 has 15 amino acids. Looked up from germline, CDR1 is SGHAT and CDR2 is FQNNGV. V lost 3 bases to trimming and J lost 2 bases; unmatched junction nucleotides: 5. The CDR3 DNA is TGTGCCAGCAGCTTTGGGACAGGAGGTAACACTGAAGCTTTCTTT. Translation gives CASSFGTGGNTEAFF.

This clone was seen just once. The chain is built from TRBV24-1 and TRBJ2-1, with 9 bases identical to TRBD1. CDR1 is KGHDR and CDR2 is SFDVKD in the germline V gene. V was pared by 7 bases and J by 8 bases, with 11 bases of the junction left unmatched. This CDR3 has 15 residues. Written as DNA, the CDR3 is TGTGCCACCAGCTTATCCGGGACAGGGCACGATGAGCAGTTCTTC. As protein: CATSLSGTGHDEQFF.

The CDR3 DNA reads as TGTGCCAGCAGCGTAGCTGGACAGTACAATGAGCAGTTCTTC. It codes for CASSVAGQYNEQFF. The J gene is TRBJ2-1, the V gene TRBV9; tentatively, D is TRBD1 (6 bases). The germline gives CDR1 SGDLS, CDR2 YYNGEE. CDR3 size: 14 residues. Deletions cut 0 bases from V and 4 bases from J, with 8 bases between.

The J gene is TRBJ1-1, the V gene TRBV25-1; tentative D call: TRBD1 (5 bases). CDR1 and CDR2 from the germline V gene are MGHDK and SYGVNS. The CDR3 spans 14 residues. Trimming removed 2 bases at V and 3 bases at J, with 10 bases between. The CDR3 coding sequence is TGTGCCAGCAGTGAAGTTTGGGGGGACACTGAAGCTTTCTTT. Translation: CASSEVWGDTEAFF. The full variable domain, rest sourced from reference TRBV25-1 and TRBJ1-1, is EADIYQTPRYLVIGTGKKITLECSQTMGHDKMYWYQQDPGMELHLIHYSYGVNSTEKGDLSSESTVSRIRTEHFPLTLESARPSHTSQYLCASSEVWGDTEAFFGQGTRLTVV.

The chain uses TRBV9 and TRBJ2-2, with TRBD2 identical over 13 bases. The CDR3 totals 17 residues. After removal of 4 bases from V and 6 bases from J, the junction contained 9 bases not matched to a gene. The V gene's germline CDR1 is SGDLS and CDR2 YYNGEE. The CDR3 region is CASSRGGLAGVAGELFF. The CDR3 DNA is TGTGCCAGCAGCCGGGGAGGACTAGCGGGGGTGGCCGGGGAGCTGTTTTTT. Using reference TRBV9 and TRBJ2-2 for the parts outside the CDR3, the full variable domain is DSGVTQTPKHLITATGQRVTLRCSPRSGDLSVYWYQQSLDQGLQFLIQYYNGEERAKGNILERFSAQQFPDLHSELNLSSLELGDSALYFCASSRGGLAGVAGELFFGEGSRLTVL.

J is TRBJ2-7 and V is TRBV3-1 (or the pseudogene TRBV3-2), with D perhaps TRBD1 (6 bases). V was trimmed by 4 bases and J by 9 bases, leaving 19 bases between them. CDR3 length: 14 amino acids. CDR1 is LGHDT and CDR2 is YNNKEL in the germline V gene (reference sequence). The CDR3 DNA reads TGTGCCAGCAGCCGGGGCCTACAGGGCTCGGGGCAGTACTTC. It codes for CASSRGLQGSGQYF.

This clone has a handful of counts. J is TRBJ1-1 and V is TRBV28, with 8 positions matching TRBD1. V trimming: 4 bases; J trimming: 6 bases; junction bases outside the gene matches: 10. The CDR3 runs 15 residues. Germline-derived CDR1 and CDR2 are MDHEN and SYDVKM. CDR3: CASSSGTGPVAEAFF. CDR3 coding DNA: TGTGCCAGCAGTTCCGGGACAGGACCTGTGGCTGAAGCTTTCTTT. Filled out from reference TRBV28 and TRBJ1-1, the complete variable domain reads DVKVTQSSRYLVKRTGEKVFLECVQDMDHENMFWYRQDPGLGLRLIYFSYDVKMKEKGDIPEGYSVSREKKERFSLILESASTNQTSMYLCASSSGTGPVAEAFFGQGTRLTVV.

This clone was detected only once. CDR3 sequence (DNA): TGTGCCTGGAGGGAACTAGGGACACCCGGAAACACCATATATTTT. Translated, it gives CAWRELGTPGNTIYF. The chain uses TRBV30 and TRBJ1-3; the D gene is possibly TRBD1 (6 bases). CDR3 length: 15 residues. Germline CDR1 reads GTSNPN; CDR2 reads SVGIG (reference sequence). V gave up 3 bases and J gave up 4 bases, with 16 bases separating them. Full variable domain (remainder filled in from reference TRBV30 and TRBJ1-3): SQTIHQWPATLVQPVGSPLSLECTVEGTSNPNLYWYRQAAGRGLQLLFYSVGIGQISSEVPQNLSASRPQDRQFILSSKKLLLSDSGFYLCAWRELGTPGNTIYFGEGSWLTVV.

V gene TRBV6-5 combines with J gene TRBJ1-2; D is uncertain. The germline V and J ends were trimmed by 7 bases and 4 bases, with 16 bases remaining between them. The CDR3 has 14 amino acids. Germline V gene data show CDR1 as MNHEY and CDR2 as SVGAGI. The CDR3 loop reads CASKIGRYLYGYTF. The CDR3 DNA reads as TGTGCCAGCAAAATCGGTAGATACCTCTATGGCTACACCTTC.

Only a few counts were recorded for this clone. The chain couples TRBV9 to TRBJ2-1; a possible D gene is TRBD2 (6 bases). The CDR3 consists of 17 residues. V lost 2 bases, J lost 0 bases, and 15 bases lay in between. The germline V gene has CDR1 SGDLS and CDR2 YYNGEE. The CDR3 loop reads CASSVHRGLLSYNEQFF. DNA of the CDR3: TGTGCCAGCAGCGTTCATAGGGGACTTCTCTCCTACAATGAGCAGTTCTTC.

V usage is TRBV28 and J usage is TRBJ1-4; TRBD1 matches at 7 bases. This CDR3 has 14 amino acids. Trimming at V came to 4 bases and at J to 8 bases, leaving 7 bases not matched to a gene. CDR1 is MDHEN, CDR2 SYDVKM, per germline. The chain's CDR3 is CASSSTGLKEKLFF. Here the CDR3 DNA reads TGTGCCAGCAGTTCGACAGGGCTAAAGGAAAAACTGTTTTTT.

The chain joins TRBV2 to TRBJ1-6; 11 bases match TRBD1. The V gene end was trimmed by 5 bases and the J gene end by 7 bases; junction bases not matched to a gene: 7. CDR1 and CDR2 (germline): SNHLY, FYNNEI. This CDR3 is 16 amino acids long. The CDR3 is CASSQKGDRGNSPLHF. The CDR3, as DNA: TGTGCCAGCAGTCAAAAGGGGGACAGGGGGAATTCACCCCTCCACTTT.

This sequence joins TRBV28 and TRBJ2-7, with no clear D. Deletions cut 4 bases from V and 5 bases from J, with 3 bases between. This CDR3 has 10 amino acids. Per the germline V gene, CDR1 is MDHEN and CDR2 is SYDVKM. CDR3 DNA: TGTGCCAGCAGTTCGGACGAGCAGTACTTC. Amino acid sequence: CASSSDEQYF.

The CDR3 nucleotides are TGTGCCAGCAGCATAAAAGAGACCCAGTACTTC. Its protein is CASSIKETQYF. This rearrangement joins TRBV7-2 to TRBJ2-5; D remains unclear. V lost 5 bases and J lost 3, with 4 bases in between. The germline V gene has CDR1 SGHTA and CDR2 FQGNSA. CDR3 length: 11 residues. The complete variable domain, with remaining parts taken from reference TRBV7-2 and TRBJ2-5, reads GAGVSQSPSNKVTEKGKDVELRCDPISGHTALYWYRQSLGQGLEFLIYFQGNSAPDKSGLPSDRFSAERTGGSVSTLTIQRTQQEDSAVYLCASSIKETQYFGPGTRLLVL.